What follows are 21 T cell receptor beta chains derived from one specimen sequenced in a study of long-term antiretroviral therapy in people with HIV. They ran version v3.0 of the immunoSEQ assay at survey level. Method: immunoSEQ multiplex PCR; TCRdb's copy keeps in-frame clones and lacks some. The table lists some 13,000 clones, approximately 80% of them singletons, with about an eighth in the top ten. The sample here was unsorted PBMCs, taken 3.2 years before starting antiretroviral therapy. The origin of the receptors is a man aged 35 to 55 with HIV.

This chain joins TRBV7-9 and TRBJ1-1, with TRBD1 matching 8 bases. The CDR3 has 13 residues. Germline CDR1 reads SEHNR; CDR2 reads FQNEAQ (reference sequence). V lost 11 bases and J lost 1; bases outside the gene matches: 6. The CDR3 protein is CAGEQGGNTEAFF. Here the CDR3 DNA reads TGTGCCGGAGAACAGGGGGGGAACACTGAAGCTTTCTTT.

This rearrangement joins TRBV18 to TRBJ2-7; possibly TRBD2 for D (6 bases). Germline CDR1 and CDR2: KGHSH and LQKENI. V dropped 2 bases and J dropped 5 bases, with 7 bases sitting between them. The CDR3 is 12 residues long. In nucleotides, the CDR3 is TGTGCCAGCTCACCAACGGGGGACGAGCAGTACTTC. Protein sequence: CASSPTGDEQYF.

This clone has only a few counts. J is TRBJ1-3 and V is TRBV18, with 9 positions matching TRBD1. The CDR3 is made up of 15 amino acids. CDR1 and CDR2 from the germline V gene are KGHSH and LQKENI. V shed 2 bases and J 4 bases; nucleotides not matched to a gene: 3. The CDR3: CASSPGTGQGNTIYF. The CDR3, as DNA: TGTGCCAGCTCACCAGGGACAGGGCAAGGAAACACCATATATTTT.

This chain links TRBV19 with TRBJ1-1; D ambiguous. The CDR3 spans 12 residues. The ends were cut back, 3 bases at V and 10 bases at J, with 12 bases in the middle. Germline CDR1 and CDR2: LNHDA and SQIVND (reference sequence). The CDR3 DNA sequence: TGTGCCAGTAGTATTGAGGCCGGATTAGCTTTCTTT. Protein sequence: CASSIEAGLAFF.

The chain couples TRBV2 to TRBJ1-5, with 9 bases that match TRBD1. The CDR3 covers 12 residues. In germline, CDR1 is SNHLY, CDR2 FYNNEI. Trimming took 9 bases from V and 5 from J; bases not matched to a gene: 2. The chain's CDR3 is CASTGGDQPQHF. The CDR3 DNA reads TGTGCCAGTACAGGGGGCGATCAGCCCCAGCATTTT.

This chain joins TRBV27 and TRBJ2-1; the D is unclear. CDR3 length: 13 residues. Germline V gene data show CDR1 as MNHEY and CDR2 as SMNVEV (reference sequence). Trimming removed 2 bases at V and 7 bases at J, with 9 bases between. Here the CDR3 reads CASSLERLNEQFF. The CDR3 nucleotides read TGTGCCAGCAGTTTAGAAAGGTTAAATGAGCAGTTCTTC.

The J gene is TRBJ2-7, the V gene TRBV5-1; 7 bases agree with TRBD2. V lost 0 bases, J lost 6 bases, and 12 bases stayed unmatched. The CDR3 totals 16 residues. Germline lookup yields CDR1 SGHRS and CDR2 YFSETQ. The CDR3 loop is CASSLAPGTTLPEQYF. The CDR3 DNA reads as TGCGCCAGCAGCTTGGCCCCCGGGACTACCCTCCCCGAGCAGTACTTC.

The genes are TRBV18 and TRBJ2-1; D call uncertain. There are 15 residues in the CDR3. V dropped 4 bases and J dropped 2 bases, with 12 bases sitting between them. CDR1 KGHSH and CDR2 LQKENI come from the germline V gene. CDR3 loop: CASSLRPQAYNEQFF. DNA for the CDR3: TGTGCCAGCTCACTTAGGCCTCAAGCCTACAATGAGCAGTTCTTC.

The chain recombines TRBV27 with TRBJ1-5; D is uncertain. V was shortened by 1 base and J by 4 bases, with 17 bases between the two germline ends. Per germline, CDR1 MNHEY and CDR2 SMNVEV (reference sequence). The CDR3 covers 17 residues. CDR3: CASSLYAAGRKNQPQHF. Written as DNA, the CDR3 is TGTGCCAGCAGTTTATATGCAGCGGGGAGAAAAAATCAGCCCCAGCATTTT.

V gene TRBV5-1 combines with J gene TRBJ1-4, with D possibly TRBD1 on 6 matching bases. V lost 4 bases to trimming and J lost 8 bases, with 15 bases between them. CDR3 length equals 14 residues. CDR1 and CDR2 (germline): SGHRS, YFSETQ. The CDR3 region has the DNA TGCGCCAGCAGCGAGGAAGGGGGAAAAGAAAAACTGTTTTTT. Residues: CASSEEGGKEKLFF.

The chain has TRBV10-3 and TRBJ1-5; D gene uncertain. Germline-derived CDR1 and CDR2 are ENHRY and SYGVKD. V shed 10 bases and J shed 5 bases, with 15 bases lying between them. This CDR3 contains 13 residues. CDR3 sequence reads: CATGPGVDQPQHF. In DNA, the CDR3 is TGTGCCACGGGCCCCGGGGTCGATCAGCCCCAGCATTTT.

CDR3 DNA sequence: TGCAGCGTTGAAGATTGGGAACAGAGGGAAAAACTGTTTTTT. Translation: CSVEDWEQREKLFF. J is TRBJ1-4 and V is TRBV29-1; D call uncertain. The CDR3 has 14 amino acids. Germline assignment: CDR1 SQVTM and CDR2 ANQGSEA. V shed 0 bases and J shed 8 bases, with 13 bases lying between them. Full variable domain (rest looked up from reference TRBV29-1 and TRBJ1-4): SAVISQKPSRDICQRGTSLTIQCQVDSQVTMMFWYRQQPGQSLTLIATANQGSEATYESGFVIDKFPISRPNLTFSTLTVSNMSPEDSSIYLCSVEDWEQREKLFFGSGTQLSVL.

The genes are TRBV6-1 and TRBJ2-7; D is unclear. This CDR3 contains 12 residues. From germline, CDR1 is MNHNS and CDR2 SASEGT. The V and J ends lost 10 bases and 0 bases respectively, with 10 bases between them. CDR3 sequence reads: CATSYHSYEQYF. The DNA for the CDR3 is TGTGCCACCTCGTACCACTCCTACGAGCAGTACTTC.

The chain is built from TRBV11-1 and TRBJ2-7, with D unresolved. CDR1 is SGHAT and CDR2 is FQDESV in the germline V gene (reference sequence). The V and J ends lost 2 bases and 0 bases respectively, with 11 bases between them. The CDR3 spans 15 residues. CDR3 residues: CASSLPPQNSYEQYF. DNA for the CDR3: TGTGCCAGCAGCTTACCTCCACAGAACTCCTACGAGCAGTACTTC.

In its sample, this clone ranks as medium-sized. The chain is built from TRBV6-5 and TRBJ1-1, with D possibly being TRBD1 (6 bases). Between the trimmed V and J ends, which lost 4 bases and 2 bases, there was a span of 8 bases. CDR3 length equals 13 residues. Germline CDR1 and CDR2: MNHEY and SVGAGI. The chain's CDR3 is CASSLGQNTEAFF. The CDR3 bases are TGTGCCAGCAGTTTGGGACAAAACACTGAAGCTTTCTTT.

The rearrangement joins TRBV29-1 to TRBJ2-4, with TRBD1 matching over 11 bases. The V and J ends lost 1 base and 2 bases, in that order; junction bases with no gene match: 4. The CDR3 has 16 amino acids. Germline lookup yields CDR1 SQVTM and CDR2 ANQGSEA. The CDR3 DNA sequence: TGCAGCGTTGAAGCGGGGACAGGGGGAACCAAAAACATTCAGTACTTC. Its protein is CSVEAGTGGTKNIQYF.

The chain recombines TRBV5-4 with TRBJ2-3, with D perhaps matching TRBD2 (5 bases). In germline, CDR1 is SGHNT, CDR2 YYREEE (reference sequence). The CDR3 is 15 amino acids. V dropped 3 bases and J dropped 2 bases, with 13 bases sitting between them. In DNA form, the CDR3 reads TGTGCCAGCAGCTCCCCGGGGAATCTCACAGATACGCAGTATTTT. Its translation is CASSSPGNLTDTQYF.

The chain joins TRBV21-1 to TRBJ2-5; the DNA was not compared with TRBD1, the D call given in the table. TRBV21-1 is a listed pseudogene. The CDR3 totals 13 residues. This CDR3 reads CASSYGQGETQYF. CDR3 DNA sequence: TGTGCCAGCAGTTATGGACAGGGTGAGACCCAGTACTTC.

This chain connects TRBV2 to TRBJ1-5; a weak D match, TRBD1 (6 bases). The CDR3 runs 12 residues. Germline V gives CDR1 SNHLY, CDR2 FYNNEI. Trimming removed 3 bases from V and 9 bases from J, with 9 bases in between. The CDR3 is CASSEGGPPQHF. The CDR3 DNA reads TGTGCCAGCAGTGAGGGGGGGCCGCCCCAGCATTTT.

This chain uses TRBV19 with TRBJ1-1; D not certain. The CDR3 has 13 amino acids. Per the germline V gene, CDR1 is LNHDA and CDR2 is SQIVND (reference sequence). Deletions cut 6 bases from V and 2 bases from J, with 10 bases between. The CDR3 loop is CASRSGPNTEAFF. In nucleotides, the CDR3 is TGTGCCAGTAGGTCAGGCCCCAACACTGAAGCTTTCTTT.

This chain connects TRBV18 to TRBJ2-1; D is ambiguous. The CDR3 covers 15 residues. Trimming left V 3 bases short and J 0 bases short, with 9 bases between. Per germline, CDR1 KGHSH and CDR2 LQKENI. The CDR3 nucleotides read TGTGCCAGCTCACCGTGGCCCAGCTCCTACAATGAGCAGTTCTTC. This encodes CASSPWPSSYNEQFF.